This TCR beta chain is drawn from a study of blood T cell repertoires in COVID-19 (dated by TCRdb to 2020 to 2022). Background on the whole study: Collaborator samples came from the United States, Italy and Spain and covered acute and convalescent phases of COVID-19. The material from the prospective study consisted of cDNA or gDNA derived from T cells, B-cell-depleted T cells, or PBMCs. The dataset comprised deeply sampled blood TCRbeta repertoires from subjects exposed to, actively infected with, or recovered from COVID-19. The repertoires were released in a freely available public database intended as a resource for research on the immune response to SARS-CoV-2. Samples were obtained from the ongoing ImmuneRACE study (first 160 participants) and from over 1,000 subjects provided by 6 global collaborators. The sample metadata nearly always contained a de-identified subject ID, COVID-19 status, age in years and sex. HLA class I and class II types, where available, came from metadata supplied by the sample provider rather than from assay-based typing. The paper's findings and limits, for the study overall: How much clinical and demographic metadata was included differed by source and by participant, and the metadata was provided uncurated.

Samples from volunteer blood donors who had recovered from COVID-19 were contributed by a second Seattle source. Each collaborating institution followed its own protocols to collect whole blood in K2EDTA tubes. For TCRbeta analysis, collaborator samples were shipped as frozen whole blood, as isolated PBMCs, or as DNA extracted from either sample type. The V end gives up 4 bases and the J end 7 bases, leaving 12 bases in the junction not matched to a gene. The germline V gene supplies CDR1 LGHNA and CDR2 YSLEER. Inclusive of the bounding cysteine and phenylalanine, the CDR3 is 16 residues long. Only the CDR3 region is kept as DNA, spanning 48 bases read in frame from base 1. TCRbeta CDR3 regions were amplified from genomic DNA using the immunoSEQ Assay, a bias-controlled multiplex PCR. The study's processing was this. The number of nucleated cells in each sample was estimated from the amplification of reference gene primers within the assay. Sequence reads were collapsed and filtered to measure the absolute abundance of every unique TCRbeta CDR3 rearrangement. For each sample, productive Simpson clonality was calculated as the square root of Simpson's diversity index across productive rearrangements. Imported from immuneACCESS, the table was reduced by TCRdb to in-frame sequences with V and J called. These copies leave out some clones; in studies compared against another copy, an unresolved V gene accounts for under half, and the cause of the remainder is not known. That table is the source of V, J and clone size, and D and trimming were worked out from the DNA. This sample holds about 260,000 clones; around 87% were observed only once. The top ten clones comprise approximately 1.5% of the sample.

Concerning this clone itself: Its binding antigen is unknown. Base-call qualities are not available, and no considerably larger clone is one nucleotide away.

The sequence links TRBV4-3 to TRBJ2-2; 7 bases in between match TRBD1. This receptor was obtained from a woman aged 40 to 55 who had recovered from COVID-19. The sequencing input was peripheral blood. This receptor carries the CDR3 CASSRLTGSESGELFF. The DNA is TGCGCCAGCAGCCGGTTGACAGGGAGTGAGAGCGGGGAGCTGTTTTTT.